The 23 T cell receptor beta chains given below trace back to one sample, sequenced in a study of T cells in Graves' hyperthyroidism and ophthalmopathy. Template material for amplifying TCR beta CDR3 regions consisted of RNA transcripts. The HTBI primer set served for first-round RT-PCR of the TCR CDR3. Each CDR3 protein gets one entry after TCRdb re-called the multiplex PCR reads with MiXCR. The sample lists just under 750,000 distinct CDR3 sequences; approximately 36% were seen once. Sequencing used blood. These TCRs come from a woman between 40 and 55 years old with Graves' hyperthyroidism.

The sample holds many counts of this clonotype. CDR3: CASSFETASYGYTF. The DNA of the CDR3 is TGTGCCAGCAGCTTCGAGACAGCCAGCTATGGCTACACCTTC. This chain links TRBV5-8 with TRBJ1-2, with TRBD1 as a possible D gene (5 bases). CDR1 SGHTS and CDR2 YDEGEE come from the germline V gene. V shed 2 bases and J shed 4 bases, with 12 bases lying between them. CDR3 length equals 14 residues.

This clonotype was observed a handful of times. The V gene is TRBV7-8, the J gene TRBJ2-5; TRBD2 matches 13 bases. J was trimmed by 0 bases and V by 6 bases; bases with no gene match: 4. This CDR3 comprises 16 residues. The germline V gene encodes CDR1 SGHVS and CDR2 FQNEAQ. This CDR3 reads CASRGTSGMYQETQYF. CDR3 nucleotides: TGTGCCAGCAGGGGGACTAGCGGGATGTACCAAGAGACCCAGTACTTC.

This clonotype was detected only once. The chain couples TRBV7-2 to TRBJ2-3; 10 nucleotides align to TRBD1. Trimming cost V 1 base and J 8 bases; bases outside gene matches: 3. Germline-derived CDR1 and CDR2 are SGHTA and FQGNSA. This CDR3 spans 14 amino acids. The CDR3: CASSLDGTGVTQYF. CDR3 sequence (DNA): TGTGCCAGCAGCTTAGATGGGACAGGGGTTACGCAGTATTTT.

V is TRBV5-6 and J is TRBJ1-1; unclear D gene. With 0 bases removed from V and 7 bases from J, the gap between germline ends came to 10 bases. This CDR3 has 13 amino acids. Germline loops: CDR1 SGHDT, CDR2 YYEEEE. The CDR3 loop is CASSLVGPGEAFF. The CDR3 DNA is TGTGCCAGCAGCTTGGTAGGACCGGGTGAAGCTTTCTTT.

This clonotype was detected only a few times. The rearrangement uses TRBV11-2 and TRBJ1-1; TRBD1 agrees at 7 bases. The CDR3 totals 16 residues. Trimming took 5 bases from V and 4 from J; bases not matched to a gene: 13. Germline CDR1 SGHAT, CDR2 FQNNGV. The CDR3 nucleotides are TGTGCCAGCAGCCCCAACAGAAGGGGGCGAGTCACTGAAGCTTTCTTT. As protein: CASSPNRRGRVTEAFF.

Concerning this clonotype itself: Since a much larger clone is just one base distant, this may be a read error. The gene calls are TRBV9 and TRBJ2-5; D perhaps matches TRBD2 (5 bases). The germline V gene has CDR1 SGDLS and CDR2 YYNGEE. The CDR3 consists of 14 residues. For the CDR3, the DNA is TGTGCCAGCAGCGTACGGGGTGCAGTAGAGATCCAGTACTTC. This sequence encodes CASSVRGAVEIQYF.

The table lists this clonotype with a few counts. The chain uses TRBV20-1 and TRBJ2-5; 12 nucleotides line up with TRBD1. Germline CDR1 and CDR2: DFQATT and SNEGSKA (reference sequence). This CDR3 contains 16 residues. V lost 2 bases to trimming and J lost 5 bases; unmatched junction nucleotides: 9. The CDR3 DNA sequence: TGCAGTGCTAGAAGCGGGACAGGGGGCGCCGGGGAGACCCAGTACTTC. Translated, it gives CSARSGTGGAGETQYF.

This clonotype has ten or more counts. This rearrangement joins TRBV7-2 to TRBJ1-2; D remains unclear. With 1 base removed from V and 6 bases from J, the gap between germline ends came to 12 bases. This CDR3 comprises 14 residues. In germline, CDR1 is SGHTA, CDR2 FQGNSA. CDR3 loop: CASSLGYVSDGYTF. CDR3 in DNA: TGTGCCAGCAGCTTAGGTTACGTGTCCGATGGCTACACCTTC.

This clonotype was detected only once. The J gene is TRBJ1-2, the V gene TRBV18, with TRBD1 matching 9 bases. Germline values: CDR1 KGHSH, CDR2 LQKENI. The V gene end was trimmed by 3 bases and the J gene end by 3 bases; junction bases not matched to a gene: 5. The CDR3 runs to 15 residues. The CDR3 DNA reads as TGTGCCAGCTCACCTTCGGACAGGGGCTACTATGGCTACACCTTC. This sequence encodes CASSPSDRGYYGYTF.

The chain uses TRBV5-4 and TRBJ1-1; possibly TRBD1 for D (6 bases). The ends were cut back, 4 bases at V and 0 bases at J, with 16 bases in the middle. This CDR3 is built from 16 residues. The germline V gene encodes CDR1 SGHNT and CDR2 YYREEE (reference sequence). The CDR3: CASSRTIRGLNTEAFF. In DNA form, the CDR3 reads TGTGCCAGCAGCCGGACGATCAGGGGACTGAACACTGAAGCTTTCTTT. Full variable domain (outside the CDR3, taken from reference TRBV5-4 and TRBJ1-1): ETGVTQSPTHLIKTRGQQVTLRCSSQSGHNTVSWYQQALGQGPQFIFQYYREEENGRGNFPPRFSGLQFPNYSSELNVNALELDDSALYLCASSRTIRGLNTEAFFGQGTRLTVV.

This clonotype was seen ten or more times. This chain links TRBV19 with TRBJ1-5; D not certain. CDR1 is LNHDA, CDR2 SQIVND, per germline (reference sequence). The CDR3 totals 14 residues. Trimming shortened V by 7 bases and J by 4 bases, and 14 bases separated the two germline ends. The CDR3 loop is CASTKRADNQPQHF. CDR3 bases: TGTGCCAGTACCAAGAGGGCAGATAATCAGCCCCAGCATTTT.

On this clonotype: This may arise from a read error, as a much more abundant clone is one base away. This chain uses TRBV24-1 with TRBJ1-2, with TRBD1 matching 7 bases. V gave up 4 bases and J gave up 6 bases; unmatched junction bases: 4. Germline-derived CDR1 and CDR2 are KGHDR and SFDVKD. CDR3 length equals 13 residues. The CDR3: CATSDHDRDGYTF. Here the CDR3 DNA reads TGTGCCACCAGTGACCATGACAGGGATGGCTACACCTTC.

This clonotype was seen only once. The chain has TRBV12-3 or TRBV12-4 and TRBJ1-5, with a weak D call TRBD1 (6 bases). The CDR3 contains 14 residues. V gave up 8 bases and J gave up 11 bases, with 22 bases separating them. CDR3 protein: CASAWGPGRETQHF. In DNA form, the CDR3 reads TGTGCCAGCGCTTGGGGGCCTGGTAGAGAGACCCAGCATTTT.

The V and J genes are TRBV15 and TRBJ2-1; 8 positions match TRBD2. Germline V gene lookup returns CDR1 LNHNV and CDR2 YYDKDF (reference sequence). Trimming cost V 0 bases and J 5 bases; bases outside gene matches: 3. The CDR3 spans 15 residues. The CDR3 sequence: CATSRERGGNNEQFF. As DNA, the CDR3 is TGTGCCACCAGCAGAGAACGGGGGGGAAACAATGAGCAGTTCTTC.

This clonotype showed up many times. One end of the junction fails to match germline, which may point to a read error. The chain recombines TRBV7-2 with TRBJ2-5; D possibly corresponds to TRBD2 (6 bases). This CDR3 comprises 15 residues. CDR1 is SGHTA, CDR2 FQGNSA, per germline. In nucleotides, the CDR3 is TGCGCCAGCAGCCAGCAAATTGGCGGGAAAGAGACCCAGTACTTC. It specifies CASSQQIGGKETQYF.

The J gene is TRBJ1-1, the V gene TRBV5-1; D is unclear. CDR3 length equals 10 residues. CDR1 SGHRS and CDR2 YFSETQ come from the germline V gene. The V end lost 7 bases, the J end lost 11 bases, and 12 bases lay between the germline ends. CDR3 amino acids: CASGYPVAFF. For the CDR3, the DNA is TGCGCCAGCGGGTACCCGGTGGCTTTCTTT.

This clonotype appeared a few times. The CDR3 is CASSLNGDANYGYTF. In DNA, the CDR3 is TGTGCCAGCAGCCTTAACGGGGATGCTAACTATGGCTACACCTTC. This sequence joins TRBV5-6 and TRBJ1-2; D not resolved. The CDR3 spans 15 residues. V was cut by 4 bases and J by 0 bases, with 13 bases left in between. Germline V gene sequence: CDR1 SGHDT, CDR2 YYEEEE. The variable domain in full, completed from reference TRBV5-6 and TRBJ1-2, reads DAGVTQSPTHLIKTRGQQVTLRCSPKSGHDTVSWYQQALGQGPQFIFQYYEEEERQRGNFPDRFSGHQFPNYSSELNVNALLLGDSALYLCASSLNGDANYGYTFGSGTRLTVV.

The chain links TRBV7-9 to TRBJ1-5, with no clear D. The CDR3 runs 15 residues. CDR1 SEHNR and CDR2 FQNEAQ come from the germline V gene (reference sequence). V gave up 1 base and J gave up 9 bases, with 16 bases separating them. The chain's CDR3 is CASSLVPDPPLPQHF. The CDR3 region has the DNA TGTGCCAGCAGCTTAGTGCCGGACCCCCCGCTGCCCCAGCATTTT.

This clonotype was observed at least ten times. The chain couples TRBV9 to TRBJ1-1; tentative D call: TRBD1 (5 bases). The CDR3 consists of 14 residues. CDR1 SGDLS and CDR2 YYNGEE come from the germline V gene. The ends were cut back, 0 bases at V and 4 bases at J, with 10 bases in the middle. CDR3 nucleotide sequence: TGTGCCAGCAGCGTAGTTGCAGGGTTCACTGAAGCTTTCTTT. It yields the protein CASSVVAGFTEAFF.

This clonotype was seen a single time. CDR3 protein: CASSHGTVGSTDTQYF. For the CDR3, the DNA is TGTGCCAGCAGCCATGGGACAGTTGGTAGCACAGATACGCAGTATTTT. This sequence joins TRBV7-2 and TRBJ2-3; TRBD1 matches 7 bases. CDR1 and CDR2 (germline): SGHTA, FQGNSA. J lost 0 bases, V lost 5 bases, and 8 bases had no gene match. The CDR3 contains 16 residues.

This clonotype was recorded only once. The V call is TRBV28, the J call TRBJ2-7, with 7 bases matching TRBD1. Germline V CDR1 and CDR2: MDHEN, SYDVKM. This CDR3 is built from 15 residues. The junction had 7 bases not matched to a gene; V was cut back by 1 base and J by 4 bases. CDR3 loop: CASSLFGDRGYEQYF. Here the CDR3 DNA reads TGTGCCAGCAGTTTATTTGGGGACAGAGGGTACGAGCAGTACTTC.

This clonotype was detected a few times. The J gene is TRBJ1-1, the V gene TRBV7-3; 9 bases map to TRBD1. Per the germline V gene, CDR1 is SGHTA and CDR2 is FQGTGA. The length of the CDR3 is 15 residues. With V trimmed by 5 bases and J by 5 bases, 9 bases remained unmatched. The CDR3 protein is CASSELGTGLTEAFF. The CDR3, as DNA: TGTGCCAGCAGCGAACTCGGGACAGGGTTAACTGAAGCTTTCTTT.

This clonotype occurred a few times. V gene TRBV10-3 combines with J gene TRBJ2-2; 9 bases agree with TRBD1. CDR1 is ENHRY and CDR2 is SYGVKD in the germline V gene. The CDR3 is 14 amino acids. J was trimmed by 7 bases and V by 6 bases; bases with no gene match: 6. CDR3 nucleotides: TGTGCCATCAGAGACCGGGACAGGGACGGGGAGCTGTTTTTT. Its protein is CAIRDRDRDGELFF.